These T cell receptor beta chains were read from a single sample in a study of CD8 T cells in ankylosing spondylitis. TCRdb reprocessed the 5' RACE reads via MiXCR and lists one record per CDR3 protein. Counted here are about 500,000 distinct CDR3 sequences, about 13% occurring once; the ten biggest clones make up over 6.5%. The source material was blood, either unsorted or a sorted T cell fraction (not recorded which). These receptors all stem from a male donor with ankylosing spondylitis. The CDR3 runs from the conserved cysteine through the conserved F or W. The D gene is left open where the match is weak. The size of a clone is reported for some rows only, either as once, few or many, or as a class for expanded clones.

d_call	cdr3_length	clone_size	v_call	j_call	cdr3_nt	cdr3_aa
TRBD2	17	NA	TRBV5-6	TRBJ2-1	TGTGCCAGCAGCTTGTTCCCCGGGGGGGCGGGAGTTCTTGAGCAGTTCTTC	CASSLFPGGAGVLEQFF
NA	16	few	TRBV11-2	TRBJ2-1	TGTGCCAGCAGGTGGAGGCCGTTTAGCTCCTACAATGAGCAGTTCTTC	CASRWRPFSSYNEQFF
TRBD2	16	many	TRBV5-1	TRBJ2-5	TGCGCCAGCAGCTTGGCCAACTCGGGAGGACAAGAGACCCAGTACTTC	CASSLANSGGQETQYF
TRBD1	16	NA	TRBV7-2	TRBJ1-5	TGTGCCAGCAGCTTAGTAGGGGGCTTGAGAGCTCAGCCCCAGCATTTT	CASSLVGGLRAQPQHF
TRBD2	17	NA	TRBV4-2	TRBJ2-1	TGTGCCAGCAGCCAAGTACTCCCAGCGGGAGCTTACAATGAGCAGTTCTTC	CASSQVLPAGAYNEQFF
TRBD1	16	few	TRBV24-1	TRBJ2-2	TGTGCCACCAGCACCTCCGGGACAGGAAACACCGGGGAGCTGTTTTTT	CATSTSGTGNTGELFF
NA	14	few	TRBV20-1	TRBJ2-6	TGCAGTGCTGCACAGGTGTATGGGGCCAACGTCCTGACTTTC	CSAAQVYGANVLTF
TRBD1	9	many	TRBV20-1	TRBJ1-1	TGCAGTGCTCACCGACAGGGGTTCTTT	CSAHRQGFF
TRBD2	15	NA	TRBV7-9	TRBJ2-7	TGTGCCAGCAGCCCACCCGGACTAGCGAGGTACGAGCAGTACTTC	CASSPPGLARYEQYF
NA	15	NA	TRBV5-6	TRBJ1-5	TGTGCCAGCAGCAGAGGTGGGGGGAGCAATCAGCCCCAGCATTTT	CASSRGGGSNQPQHF
TRBD1	12	few	TRBV30	TRBJ1-2	TGTGCCCGGGACAGGAGGGGGTATGGCTACACCTTC	CARDRRGYGYTF
TRBD2	16	few	TRBV11-2	TRBJ2-1	TGTGCCAGCAGCTCGATAGGCACTAGCGGGGACAATGAGCAGTTCTTC	CASSSIGTSGDNEQFF
TRBD2	16	few	TRBV20-1	TRBJ2-3	TGCAGTGCTAGAGCACTAGCGGGAGAGAGAACAGATACGCAGTATTTT	CSARALAGERTDTQYF
TRBD2	17	NA	TRBV6-1	TRBJ2-2	TGTGCCAGCAGTGAAAGAGTAGCGGGAGGGGGCACCGGGGAGCTGTTTTTT	CASSERVAGGGTGELFF
NA	17	many	TRBV18	TRBJ1-2	TGTGCCAGCTCACCGTCGGGGTCGGGGTCCACCAACTATGGCTACACCTTC	CASSPSGSGSTNYGYTF
NA	13	few	TRBV4-1	TRBJ1-2	TGCGCCAGCAGCCGGGTGGGAAGCTATGGCTACACCTTC	CASSRVGSYGYTF